These 17 T cell receptor beta chains came from one sample sequenced in a study of cytomegalovirus exposure and HLA in healthy donors. Primers for the PCR totalled 60 Vbeta and 13 Jbeta. Assay: immunoSEQ multiplex PCR; the TCRdb copy retains only in-frame clones and omits some. The repertoire holds 100,000 to 150,000 clones, with almost 85% as singletons. The sequenced sample was PBMCs. These receptors all stem from a young woman in good health and CMV-seronegative.

J is TRBJ2-1 and V is TRBV14; maybe TRBD2 (6 bases). Per the germline V gene, CDR1 is SGHDN and CDR2 is FVKESK. V lost 5 bases and J 0 bases, leaving 14 bases between the germline ends. The CDR3 sequence is 16 residues long. The CDR3 sequence is CASSFLARSSYNEQFF. CDR3 sequence (DNA): TGTGCCAGCAGCTTCCTAGCGAGGAGCTCCTACAATGAGCAGTTCTTC.

V usage is TRBV6-1 and J usage is TRBJ1-3; the D is unclear. CDR3 length: 14 residues. The V gene lost 2 bases and the J gene lost 0 bases, with 5 bases spanning the gap. Germline loops: CDR1 MNHNS, CDR2 SASEGT. The CDR3 loop is CASSETGSGNTIYF. The CDR3 coding sequence is TGTGCCAGCAGTGAAACGGGCTCTGGAAACACCATATATTTT.

The chain carries TRBV10-2 and TRBJ2-3; 15 positions agree with TRBD2. With 6 bases clipped from V and 6 bases from J, the junction kept 7 bases outside the gene matches. The germline CDR1 and CDR2 sequences are WSHSY and SAAADI. This CDR3 is 16 amino acids long. The CDR3 nucleotides read TGCGCCAGCAGGGGGACTAGCGGGAGGACCTGGGATACGCAGTATTTT. Its protein product is CASRGTSGRTWDTQYF.

Of note for this clone: At one end the junction does not follow the germline gene, possibly because of a read error. The CDR3 DNA sequence: TGCGCCAGCACCTTGACTAGCGGGACGAATGAGCAGTTCTTC. It encodes CASTLTSGTNEQFF. The V gene is TRBV5-1, the J gene TRBJ2-1; 11 nucleotides line up with TRBD2. The CDR3 spans 14 residues. Germline V gives CDR1 SGHRS, CDR2 YFSETQ.

This chain uses TRBV6-5 with TRBJ1-1; perhaps TRBD1 as D (5 bases). The CDR3 totals 11 residues. From germline, CDR1 is MNHEY and CDR2 SVGAGI. Trimming left V 2 bases short and J 8 bases short, with 6 bases between. The CDR3 DNA reads as TGTGCCAGCAGTTACGGGGGGGAAGCTTTCTTT. This codes for CASSYGGEAFF.

The sample holds one count of this clone. This chain joins TRBV19 and TRBJ1-1, with a weak D call TRBD1 (5 bases). Germline-derived CDR1 and CDR2 are LNHDA and SQIVND (reference sequence). Between the trimmed V and J ends, which lost 9 bases and 2 bases, there was a span of 16 bases. This CDR3 comprises 14 residues. DNA for the CDR3: TGTGCCAGCCTCCGGTGGGGGGAAAACACTGAAGCTTTCTTT. This translates into CASLRWGENTEAFF.

The chain recombines TRBV11-2 with TRBJ2-1; D is uncertain. The V end was cut by 2 bases, the J end by 1 base, with 9 bases between. The CDR3 is made up of 15 amino acids. Germline-derived CDR1 and CDR2 are SGHAT and FQNNGV. The CDR3, as DNA: TGTGCCAGCAGCTTACGCTCCGGTTCCTACAATGAGCAGTTCTTC. Protein sequence: CASSLRSGSYNEQFF.

This chain links TRBV6-5 with TRBJ1-2; a weak D match, TRBD1 (6 bases). CDR1 and CDR2 from the germline V gene are MNHEY and SVGAGI. V lost 2 bases and J lost 2, with 6 bases in between. The CDR3 runs 13 residues. The CDR3 DNA is TGTGCCAGCAGTTACGACAGGAACTATGGCTACACCTTC. It specifies CASSYDRNYGYTF.

Remarks on this clone: Its ends do not fully match the called genes, so a read error is possible. This sequence joins TRBV30 and TRBJ2-6; perhaps TRBD2 as D (6 bases). The germline V gene has CDR1 GTSNPN and CDR2 SVGIG (reference sequence). The CDR3 sequence is 14 residues long. The CDR3, as DNA: TGTGCCTGGAGTACTAGCTCTGGGGCCAACGGCCTGACTTTC. It yields the protein CAWSTSSGANGLTF.

The V call is TRBV19, the J call TRBJ2-1; D might be TRBD1 (6 bases). With 6 bases removed from V and 4 bases from J, the gap between germline ends came to 13 bases. The CDR3 length is 14 residues. The germline V gene has CDR1 LNHDA and CDR2 SQIVND (reference sequence). The CDR3 sequence: CASSRRDIYNEQFF. CDR3 DNA: TGTGCCAGTAGCCGCCGGGACATATACAATGAGCAGTTCTTC.

CDR3 residues: CASSLAGLGIAGAHNEQFF. In DNA, the CDR3 is TGTGCCAGCAGCTTAGCGGGTCTGGGAATAGCGGGAGCACACAATGAGCAGTTCTTC. This chain uses TRBV7-8 with TRBJ2-1, with 9 bases aligning to TRBD2. The CDR3 spans 19 residues. The germline V gene encodes CDR1 SGHVS and CDR2 FQNEAQ. The trim removed 0 bases at V and 5 bases at J, leaving 14 bases unmatched.

CDR3 DNA: TGTGCCAGCAATAGCGGGAGAGTCCACAATGAGCAGTTCTTC. Its protein product is CASNSGRVHNEQFF. The chain employs TRBV2 and TRBJ2-1; 9 bases fit TRBD2. V gave up 7 bases and J gave up 5 bases; unmatched junction bases: 6. Germline V gives CDR1 SNHLY, CDR2 FYNNEI. The length of the CDR3 is 14 residues.

V and J are TRBV16 and TRBJ2-7; D unresolved. Germline CDR1 KGHSY, CDR2 FQNENV. This CDR3 has 12 amino acids. The germline V and J ends were trimmed by 1 base and 1 base, with 2 bases remaining between them. CDR3 coding DNA: TGTGCCAGCAGCCAATTATCCTACGAGCAGTACTTC. This translates into CASSQLSYEQYF.

The V gene is TRBV18, the J gene TRBJ1-5; D might be TRBD1 (6 bases). Deletions cut 6 bases from V and 7 bases from J, with 22 bases between. From germline, CDR1 is KGHSH and CDR2 LQKENI. The CDR3 runs 16 residues. The CDR3 DNA reads TGTGCCAGCTCGCCTCGGAACCGGGACAATTCACAGCCCCAGCATTTT. Encoded protein: CASSPRNRDNSQPQHF.

The chain carries TRBV7-8 and TRBJ2-1, with a possible D match to TRBD1 (7 bases). This CDR3 has 14 residues. Per germline, CDR1 SGHVS and CDR2 FQNEAQ. V gave up 1 base and J gave up 12 bases, with 16 bases separating them. The CDR3 sequence is CASSLGGGTEGQFF. Written as DNA, the CDR3 is TGTGCCAGCAGCTTAGGAGGCGGGACAGAAGGGCAGTTCTTC.

J is TRBJ1-5 and V is TRBV29-1; 11 positions match TRBD1. Germline CDR1 is SQVTM and CDR2 is ANQGSEA. This CDR3 contains 12 residues. The trim removed 4 bases at V and 11 bases at J, leaving 4 bases unmatched. This CDR3 is CSVGDRGLTQHF. CDR3 nucleotide sequence: TGCAGCGTTGGGGACAGGGGGTTGACCCAGCATTTT.

The sample holds one count of this clone. The chain has TRBV25-1 and TRBJ2-3; 8 bases line up with TRBD1. The CDR3 is made up of 15 amino acids. The V gene's germline CDR1 is MGHDK and CDR2 SYGVNS. Trimming cost V 3 bases and J 2 bases; bases outside gene matches: 4. CDR3 protein: CASSDRTGPTDTQYF. The CDR3 DNA reads as TGTGCCAGCAGTGACCGGACAGGGCCCACAGATACGCAGTATTTT.